Reported below is one T cell receptor beta chain. What it binds is unknown. The CDR3 totals 12 residues. CDR1 SNHLY and CDR2 FYNNEI come from the germline V gene. Trimming pared 6 bases from V and 3 bases from J, leaving 8 bases between. The method was immunoSEQ multiplex PCR; TCRdb's version includes in-frame clones alone and lacks a portion of them. The sample carries 100,000 to 110,000 clones, around 93% recorded once. This entry belongs to a study of siplizumab effects on memory and regulatory T cells. Study-wide findings and caveats: On average, roughly 69% of mappable alloreactive CD4+ clones were Treg-derived under siplizumab, against 26.9% in controls. With siplizumab, cumulative frequency of CD4+ memory-derived alloreactive sequences dropped significantly.

Sequenced input: non-Treg CD4+ T cells sorted from blood. This sequence originates from a human donor in good health. This chain connects TRBV2 to TRBJ1-1; D ambiguous. The CDR3 protein is CASSDRDTEAFF. CDR3 in DNA: TGTGCCAGCAGCGATAGGGACACTGAAGCTTTCTTT.